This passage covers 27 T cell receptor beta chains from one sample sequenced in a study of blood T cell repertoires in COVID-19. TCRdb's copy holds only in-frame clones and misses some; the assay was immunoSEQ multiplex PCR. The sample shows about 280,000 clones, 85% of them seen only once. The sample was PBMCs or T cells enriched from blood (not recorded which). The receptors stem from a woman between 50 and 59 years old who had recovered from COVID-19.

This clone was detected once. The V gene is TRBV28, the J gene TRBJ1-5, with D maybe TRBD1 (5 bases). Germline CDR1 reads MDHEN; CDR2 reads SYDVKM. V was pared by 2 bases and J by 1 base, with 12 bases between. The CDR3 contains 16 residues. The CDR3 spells CASSLGGGWSNQPQHF. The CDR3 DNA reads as TGTGCCAGCAGTTTAGGGGGGGGATGGAGCAATCAGCCCCAGCATTTT.

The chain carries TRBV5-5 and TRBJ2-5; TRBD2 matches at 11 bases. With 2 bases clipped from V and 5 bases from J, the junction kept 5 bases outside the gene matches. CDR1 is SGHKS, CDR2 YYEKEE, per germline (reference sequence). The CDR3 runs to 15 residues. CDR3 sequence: CASSFPTSGVETQYF. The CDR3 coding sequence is TGTGCCAGCAGCTTCCCGACTAGCGGGGTGGAGACCCAGTACTTC.

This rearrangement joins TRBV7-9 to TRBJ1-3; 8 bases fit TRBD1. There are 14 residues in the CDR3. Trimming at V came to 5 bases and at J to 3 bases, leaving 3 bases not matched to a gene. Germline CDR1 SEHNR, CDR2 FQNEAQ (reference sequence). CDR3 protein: CASSADRDGNTIYF. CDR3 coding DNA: TGTGCCAGCAGCGCGGACAGGGATGGAAACACCATATATTTT.

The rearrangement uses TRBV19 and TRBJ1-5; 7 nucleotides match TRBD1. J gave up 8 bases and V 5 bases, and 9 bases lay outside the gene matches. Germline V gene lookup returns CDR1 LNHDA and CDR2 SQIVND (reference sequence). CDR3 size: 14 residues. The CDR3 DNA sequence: TGTGCCAGTAGTGGTACAGGGGAAGTGGAGCCCCAGCATTTT. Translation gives CASSGTGEVEPQHF. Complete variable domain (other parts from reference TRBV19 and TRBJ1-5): DGGITQSPKYLFRKEGQNVTLSCEQNLNHDAMYWYRQDPGQGLRLIYYSQIVNDFQKGDIAEGYSVSREKKESFPLTVTSAQKNPTAFYLCASSGTGEVEPQHFGDGTRLSIL.

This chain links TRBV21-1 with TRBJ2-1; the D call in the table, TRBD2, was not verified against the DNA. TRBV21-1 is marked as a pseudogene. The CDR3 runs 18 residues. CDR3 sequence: CASSKDANGGSTKSGQFF. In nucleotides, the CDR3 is TGTGCCAGCAGCAAAGATGCAAACGGCGGGAGTACGAAAAGCGGGCAGTTCTTC.

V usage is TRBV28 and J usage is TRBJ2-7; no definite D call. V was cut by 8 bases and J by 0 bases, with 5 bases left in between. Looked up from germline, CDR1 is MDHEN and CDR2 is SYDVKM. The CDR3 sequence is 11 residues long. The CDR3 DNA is TGTGCCAGCGGCATCTCCTACGAGCAGTACTTC. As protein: CASGISYEQYF.

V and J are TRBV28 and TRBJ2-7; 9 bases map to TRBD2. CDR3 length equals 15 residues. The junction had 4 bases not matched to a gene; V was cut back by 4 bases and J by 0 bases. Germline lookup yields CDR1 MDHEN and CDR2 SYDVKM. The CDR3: CASSSLAGISYEQYF. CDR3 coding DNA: TGTGCCAGCAGTTCCCTAGCGGGGATCTCCTACGAGCAGTACTTC.

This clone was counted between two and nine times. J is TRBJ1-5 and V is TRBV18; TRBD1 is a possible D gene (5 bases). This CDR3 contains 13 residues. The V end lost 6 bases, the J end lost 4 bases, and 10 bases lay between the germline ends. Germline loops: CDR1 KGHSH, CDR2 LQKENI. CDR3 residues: CASSLDRNQPQHF. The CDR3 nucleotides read TGTGCCAGCTCCCTTGACAGAAATCAGCCCCAGCATTTT. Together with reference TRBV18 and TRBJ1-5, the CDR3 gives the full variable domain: NAGVMQNPRHLVRRRGQEARLRCSPMKGHSHVYWYRQLPEEGLKFMVYLQKENIIDESGMPKERFSAEFPKEGPSILRIQQVVRGDSAAYFCASSLDRNQPQHFGDGTRLSIL.

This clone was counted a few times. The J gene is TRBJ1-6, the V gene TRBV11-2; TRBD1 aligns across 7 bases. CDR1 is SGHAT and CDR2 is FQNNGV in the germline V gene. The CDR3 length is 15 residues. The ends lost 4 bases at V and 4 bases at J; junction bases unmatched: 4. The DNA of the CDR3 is TGTGCCAGCAGCTCCGGACAGGAGTATAATTCACCCCTCCACTTT. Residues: CASSSGQEYNSPLHF.

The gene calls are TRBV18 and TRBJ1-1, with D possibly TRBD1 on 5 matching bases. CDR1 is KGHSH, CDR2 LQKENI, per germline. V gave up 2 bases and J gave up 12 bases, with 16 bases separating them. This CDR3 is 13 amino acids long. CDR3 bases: TGTGCCAGCTCACCAAATGGGGGGGACGGGACTTTCTTT. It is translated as CASSPNGGDGTFF. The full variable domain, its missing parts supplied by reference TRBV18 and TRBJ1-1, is NAGVMQNPRHLVRRRGQEARLRCSPMKGHSHVYWYRQLPEEGLKFMVYLQKENIIDESGMPKERFSAEFPKEGPSILRIQQVVRGDSAAYFCASSPNGGDGTFFGQGTRLTVV.

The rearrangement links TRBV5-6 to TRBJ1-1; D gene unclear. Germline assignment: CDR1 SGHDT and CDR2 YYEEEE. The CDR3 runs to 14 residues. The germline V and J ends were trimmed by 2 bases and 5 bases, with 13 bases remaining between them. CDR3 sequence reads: CASSFPGSGTEAFF. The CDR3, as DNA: TGTGCCAGCAGCTTTCCGGGGAGTGGTACTGAAGCTTTCTTT.

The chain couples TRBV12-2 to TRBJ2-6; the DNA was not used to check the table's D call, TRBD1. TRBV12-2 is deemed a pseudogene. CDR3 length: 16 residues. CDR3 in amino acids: CASRLAPGSGANVLTF. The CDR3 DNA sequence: TGTGCAAGTCGCTTAGCGCCAGGCTCTGGGGCCAACGTCCTGACTTTC.

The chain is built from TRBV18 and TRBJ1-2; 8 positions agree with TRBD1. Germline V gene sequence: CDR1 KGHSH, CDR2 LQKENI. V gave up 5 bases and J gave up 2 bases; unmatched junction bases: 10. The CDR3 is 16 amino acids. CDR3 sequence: CASSATGAVNNYGYTF. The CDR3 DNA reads TGTGCCAGCTCAGCGACAGGGGCCGTGAACAACTATGGCTACACCTTC.

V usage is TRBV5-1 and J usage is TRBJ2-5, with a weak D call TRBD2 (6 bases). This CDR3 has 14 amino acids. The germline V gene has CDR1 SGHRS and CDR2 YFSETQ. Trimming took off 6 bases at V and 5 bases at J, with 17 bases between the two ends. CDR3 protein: CASTTRYGGETQYF. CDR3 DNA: TGCGCCAGCACCACCCGCTACGGAGGGGAGACCCAGTACTTC.

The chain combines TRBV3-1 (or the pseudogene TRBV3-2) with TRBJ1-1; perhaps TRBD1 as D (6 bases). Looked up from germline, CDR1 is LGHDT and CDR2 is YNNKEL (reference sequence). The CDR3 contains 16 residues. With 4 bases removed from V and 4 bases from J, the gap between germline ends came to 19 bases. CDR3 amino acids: CASSLRRYQGITEAFF. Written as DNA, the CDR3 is TGTGCCAGCAGCCTACGACGCTATCAGGGGATCACTGAAGCTTTCTTT.

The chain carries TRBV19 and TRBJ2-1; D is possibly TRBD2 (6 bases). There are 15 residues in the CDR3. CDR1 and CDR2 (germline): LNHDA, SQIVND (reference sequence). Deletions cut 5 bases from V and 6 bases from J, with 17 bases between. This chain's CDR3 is CASSFTGGRPNEQFF. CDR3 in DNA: TGTGCCAGTAGTTTTACAGGAGGGCGACCCAATGAGCAGTTCTTC.

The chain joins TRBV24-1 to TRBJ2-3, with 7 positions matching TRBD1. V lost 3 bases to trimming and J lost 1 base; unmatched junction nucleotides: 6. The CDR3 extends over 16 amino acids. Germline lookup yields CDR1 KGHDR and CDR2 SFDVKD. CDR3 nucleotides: TGTGCCACCAGTGATACGACAGGGCCGGGCACAGATACGCAGTATTTT. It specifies CATSDTTGPGTDTQYF.

CDR3 amino acids: CASSPIGVELFF. DNA for the CDR3: TGTGCCAGCTCACCTATCGGGGTAGAGCTGTTTTTT. The chain joins TRBV18 to TRBJ2-2; D is possibly TRBD2 (5 bases). Germline CDR1 KGHSH, CDR2 LQKENI. The CDR3 covers 12 residues. V was cut by 3 bases and J by 11 bases, with 10 bases left in between.

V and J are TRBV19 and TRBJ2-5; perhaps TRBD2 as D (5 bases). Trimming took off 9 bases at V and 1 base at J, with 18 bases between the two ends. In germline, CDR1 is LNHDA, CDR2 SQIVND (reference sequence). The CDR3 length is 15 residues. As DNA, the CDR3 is TGTGCCAGCCGGCCTGGACCCGCGGGCCAAGAGACCCAGTACTTC. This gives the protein CASRPGPAGQETQYF.

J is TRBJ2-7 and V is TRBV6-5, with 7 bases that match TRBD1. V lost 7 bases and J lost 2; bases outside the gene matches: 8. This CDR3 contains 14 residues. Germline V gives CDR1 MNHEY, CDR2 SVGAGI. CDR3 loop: CASKGRQGPYEQYF. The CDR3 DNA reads TGTGCCAGCAAAGGAAGACAGGGTCCCTACGAGCAGTACTTC.

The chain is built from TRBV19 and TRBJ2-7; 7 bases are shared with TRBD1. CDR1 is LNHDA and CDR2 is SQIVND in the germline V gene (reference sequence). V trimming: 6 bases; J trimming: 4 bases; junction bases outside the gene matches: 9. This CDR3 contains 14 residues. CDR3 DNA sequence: TGTGCCAGTAGCCCAGGGACAGTGGAGTACGAGCAGTACTTC. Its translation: CASSPGTVEYEQYF.

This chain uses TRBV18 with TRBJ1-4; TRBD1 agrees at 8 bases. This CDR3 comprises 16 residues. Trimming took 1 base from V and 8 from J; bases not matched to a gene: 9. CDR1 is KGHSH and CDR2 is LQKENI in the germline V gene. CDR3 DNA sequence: TGTGCCAGCTCACCACTCATGACAGGGGAAGGCGAAAAACTGTTTTTT. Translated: CASSPLMTGEGEKLFF.

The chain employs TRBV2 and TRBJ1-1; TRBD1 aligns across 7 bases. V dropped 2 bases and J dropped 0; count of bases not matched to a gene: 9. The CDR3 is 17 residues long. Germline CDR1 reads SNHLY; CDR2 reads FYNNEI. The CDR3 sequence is CASSETPPGQMNTEAFF. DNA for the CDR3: TGTGCCAGCAGTGAAACCCCCCCGGGACAGATGAACACTGAAGCTTTCTTT.

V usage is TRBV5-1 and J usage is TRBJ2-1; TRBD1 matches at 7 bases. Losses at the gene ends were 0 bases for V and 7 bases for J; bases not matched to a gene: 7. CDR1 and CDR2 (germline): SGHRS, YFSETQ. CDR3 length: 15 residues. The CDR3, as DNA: TGCGCCAGCAGCTTGGGCCCTACAGGGGAGAATGAGCAGTTCTTC. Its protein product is CASSLGPTGENEQFF.

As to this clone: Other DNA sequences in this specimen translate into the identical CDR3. This chain's CDR3 is CASSFPGGEAFF. In nucleotides, the CDR3 is TGTGCCAGCAGTTTCCCTGGCGGCGAAGCTTTCTTT. The chain has TRBV27 and TRBJ1-1, with D unresolved. Germline-derived CDR1 and CDR2 are MNHEY and SMNVEV (reference sequence). This CDR3 is built from 12 residues. V was pared by 3 bases and J by 8 bases, with 10 bases between.

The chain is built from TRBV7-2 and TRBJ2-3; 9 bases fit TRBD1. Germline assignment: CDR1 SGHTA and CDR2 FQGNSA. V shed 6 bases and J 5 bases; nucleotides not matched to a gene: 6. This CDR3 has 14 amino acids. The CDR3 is CASRRTGVIDTQYF. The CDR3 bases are TGTGCCAGCAGAAGGACAGGGGTGATAGATACGCAGTATTTT.

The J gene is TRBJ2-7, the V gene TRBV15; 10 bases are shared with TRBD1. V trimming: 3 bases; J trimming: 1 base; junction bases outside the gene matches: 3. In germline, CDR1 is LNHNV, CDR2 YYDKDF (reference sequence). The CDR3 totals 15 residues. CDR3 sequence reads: CATSRDRGESYEQYF. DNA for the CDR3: TGTGCCACCAGCAGGGACAGGGGGGAATCCTACGAGCAGTACTTC.